One sample yielded the 16 T cell receptor beta chains listed below, sequenced in a study of shared clonotypes between healthy human individuals (dated by TCRdb to 2020 to 2021). Library creation used the immunoSEQ multiplex PCR assay. Entries here come from immuneACCESS through TCRdb and include only in-frame sequences with V and J called. Some clones fail to appear in such tables; in the studies checked, an unresolved V gene covers under half of the shortfall, and the cause of the remainder is unknown. The sample table holds approximately 980,000 clones, of which 60% to 85% were seen once. Approximately 1.5% of the sample is held by the ten biggest clonotypes. The sample was memory CD4+ T cells sorted from blood. The cell subset or site label here, explained by the study, means: CD45RA-negative fraction. The receptors come from a man between 18 and 29 years old in good health.

The chain recombines TRBV29-1 with TRBJ2-3; 14 bases fit TRBD2. V gave up 5 bases and J gave up 3 bases; unmatched junction bases: 7. The CDR3 consists of 16 residues. Germline-derived CDR1 and CDR2 are SQVTM and ANQGSEA. In DNA form, the CDR3 reads TGCAGCGTTCCCGGGACTAGCGGGAGTATAACAGATACGCAGTATTTT. This sequence encodes CSVPGTSGSITDTQYF.

The chain recombines TRBV27 with TRBJ2-7; the D gene is possibly TRBD1 (6 bases). The ends were cut back, 6 bases at V and 0 bases at J, with 12 bases in the middle. The length of the CDR3 is 14 residues. The germline V gene encodes CDR1 MNHEY and CDR2 SMNVEV (reference sequence). The CDR3 coding sequence is TGTGCCAGCAGCCCGGACAGCCTCTCCTACGAGCAGTACTTC. It is translated as CASSPDSLSYEQYF.

The chain has TRBV2 and TRBJ2-5, with 8 bases identical to TRBD1. V lost 1 base to trimming and J lost 5 bases; unmatched junction nucleotides: 6. The CDR3 runs 15 residues. Germline lookup yields CDR1 SNHLY and CDR2 FYNNEI. As DNA, the CDR3 is TGTGCCAGCAGTGAAGGGACAGGGAATTGGGAGACCCAGTACTTC. Translated, it gives CASSEGTGNWETQYF.

This clone has a handful of counts. This specimen includes other DNA sequences encoding the same CDR3. The chain is built from TRBV7-2 and TRBJ2-7; D is unresolved. The CDR3 length is 12 residues. Germline CDR1 and CDR2: SGHTA and FQGNSA. The V and J ends lost 6 bases and 4 bases respectively, with 10 bases between them. Here the CDR3 reads CASSPQQYEQYF. The DNA for the CDR3 is TGTGCCAGCAGTCCACAACAATACGAGCAGTACTTC. Based on the CDR3 plus reference TRBV7-2 and TRBJ2-7, the full variable domain is GAGVSQSPSNKVTEKGKDVELRCDPISGHTALYWYRQSLGQGLEFLIYFQGNSAPDKSGLPSDRFSAERTGGSVSTLTIQRTQQEDSAVYLCASSPQQYEQYFGPGTRLTVT.

The chain employs TRBV7-2 and TRBJ2-7; D may be TRBD2 (5 bases). The germline gives CDR1 SGHTA, CDR2 FQGNSA. The CDR3 has 18 amino acids. Between the trimmed V and J ends, which lost 1 base and 2 bases, there was a span of 21 bases. CDR3 in amino acids: CASSLDGLSRGLAYEQYF. The CDR3, as DNA: TGTGCCAGCAGCTTAGATGGATTATCCCGGGGTTTAGCCTACGAGCAGTACTTC.

The rearrangement uses TRBV5-8 and TRBJ2-7; 8 positions agree with TRBD2. CDR3 length: 16 residues. The ends lost 3 bases at V and 5 bases at J; junction bases unmatched: 13. Germline-derived CDR1 and CDR2 are SGHTS and YDEGEE. CDR3 DNA: TGTGCCAGCAGCTGGAGCGGGAGCCGAGGAGATCACGAGCAGTACTTC. Its protein product is CASSWSGSRGDHEQYF.

The chain is built from TRBV28 and TRBJ1-1; no reliable D call. This CDR3 is 13 amino acids long. V was trimmed by 3 bases and J by 1 base, leaving 6 bases between them. Germline-derived CDR1 and CDR2 are MDHEN and SYDVKM. CDR3 sequence (DNA): TGTGCCAGCAGTTTCTACAGGAACACTGAAGCTTTCTTT. It specifies CASSFYRNTEAFF. Together with reference TRBV28 and TRBJ1-1, the CDR3 gives the full variable domain: DVKVTQSSRYLVKRTGEKVFLECVQDMDHENMFWYRQDPGLGLRLIYFSYDVKMKEKGDIPEGYSVSREKKERFSLILESASTNQTSMYLCASSFYRNTEAFFGQGTRLTVV.

The DNA of the CDR3 is TGTGCCACCAGCAGAGATGGGGGTAGGCAAGAGACCCAGTACTTC. It encodes CATSRDGGRQETQYF. V and J are TRBV15 and TRBJ2-5, with D tentatively TRBD1 or TRBD2 (5 bases each). Germline CDR1 is LNHNV and CDR2 is YYDKDF (reference sequence). The CDR3 has 15 amino acids. Trimming took 0 bases from V and 2 from J, leaving 10 bases between them.

The V gene is TRBV27, the J gene TRBJ2-7; the match to TRBD2 covers 10 bases. The length of the CDR3 is 15 residues. With V trimmed by 4 bases and J by 2 bases, 5 bases remained unmatched. Germline CDR1 MNHEY, CDR2 SMNVEV (reference sequence). This chain's CDR3 is CASSSPGLAPYEQYF. DNA for the CDR3: TGTGCCAGCAGTTCGCCGGGACTAGCGCCCTACGAGCAGTACTTC.

The chain employs TRBV19 and TRBJ1-5, with 7 bases that match TRBD1. J gave up 2 bases and V 8 bases, and 9 bases lay outside the gene matches. The V gene's germline CDR1 is LNHDA and CDR2 SQIVND (reference sequence). There are 15 residues in the CDR3. The CDR3, as DNA: TGTGCCAGTGCCGAGAGGGGGACAGGCAATCAGCCCCAGCATTTT. Its protein product is CASAERGTGNQPQHF.

This clone was observed a few times. V gene TRBV7-6 combines with J gene TRBJ2-1; possible D gene TRBD2, 6 bases. This CDR3 has 16 amino acids. V dropped 7 bases and J dropped 0 bases, with 16 bases sitting between them. Germline V lookup: CDR1 SGHVS, CDR2 FNYEAQ. The CDR3 protein is CASTREGGSSYNEQFF. The CDR3 DNA sequence: TGTGCCAGCACCCGAGAGGGAGGAAGCTCCTACAATGAGCAGTTCTTC.

The genes are TRBV19 and TRBJ2-7, with 7 bases that match TRBD2. The V gene's germline CDR1 is LNHDA and CDR2 SQIVND (reference sequence). V lost 5 bases and J lost 5; bases outside the gene matches: 12. The CDR3 is 15 amino acids. In DNA form, the CDR3 reads TGTGCCAGTAGTGAGTCGGCGGGGGTGATCGACGAGCAGTACTTC. It encodes CASSESAGVIDEQYF.

V gene TRBV5-1 combines with J gene TRBJ2-1, with a possible D match to TRBD2 (6 bases). V was pared by 5 bases and J by 0 bases, with 12 bases between. The CDR3 runs to 15 residues. In germline, CDR1 is SGHRS, CDR2 YFSETQ. CDR3 nucleotide sequence: TGCGCCAGCAGTTCGGGGGAAGGCTCCTACAATGAGCAGTTCTTC. It is translated as CASSSGEGSYNEQFF. The full variable domain, with the rest looked up from reference TRBV5-1 and TRBJ2-1, is KAGVTQTPRYLIKTRGQQVTLSCSPISGHRSVSWYQQTPGQGLQFLFEYFSETQRNKGNFPGRFSGRQFSNSRSEMNVSTLELGDSALYLCASSSGEGSYNEQFFGPGTRLTVL.

V and J are TRBV6-1 and TRBJ1-5; the D gene is possibly TRBD1 (5 bases). Germline CDR1 MNHNS, CDR2 SASEGT. The CDR3 covers 17 residues. Trimming shortened V by 3 bases and J by 0 bases, and 15 bases separated the two germline ends. CDR3 nucleotide sequence: TGTGCCAGCAGTGACTGGGACGGAACCTTTAGCAATCAGCCCCAGCATTTT. Translated, it gives CASSDWDGTFSNQPQHF.

V usage is TRBV10-3 and J usage is TRBJ2-7; 8 bases map to TRBD1. Looked up from germline, CDR1 is ENHRY and CDR2 is SYGVKD. With V trimmed by 7 bases and J by 0 bases, 5 bases remained unmatched. The CDR3 is 14 amino acids. The CDR3 nucleotides read TGTGCCATCAAGGACAGGGCTAGCTCCTACGAGCAGTACTTC. This gives the protein CAIKDRASSYEQYF.

V usage is TRBV30 and J usage is TRBJ1-4; 9 nucleotides agree with TRBD1. V was pared by 3 bases and J by 7 bases, with 9 bases of the junction left unmatched. This CDR3 contains 15 residues. Looked up from germline, CDR1 is GTSNPN and CDR2 is SVGIG (reference sequence). The CDR3 region is CAWSSGQGSIEKLFF. DNA of the CDR3: TGTGCCTGGAGCAGTGGACAGGGGTCTATTGAAAAACTGTTTTTT. The variable domain in full, with the rest retrieved from reference TRBV30 and TRBJ1-4, is SQTIHQWPATLVQPVGSPLSLECTVEGTSNPNLYWYRQAAGRGLQLLFYSVGIGQISSEVPQNLSASRPQDRQFILSSKKLLLSDSGFYLCAWSSGQGSIEKLFFGSGTQLSVL.